This T cell receptor beta chain was retrieved from a study of response to subunit inactivated influenza vaccine. One entry per CDR3 protein results from TCRdb running MiXCR on the RT-PCR reads. This table has some 640,000 distinct CDR3 sequences, more than 11% appearing once. Germline assignment: CDR1 SGHRS and CDR2 YFSETQ. The CDR3 runs to 16 residues. V was pared by 1 base and J by 0 bases, with 11 bases between. This clonotype was detected many times. Its target is not known. Study results and caveats: Each seasonal flu vaccination may recruit only limited new T cells, authors suggested.

Sequences were derived from PBMCs from blood, sampled less than 15 days before vaccination. The chain carries TRBV5-1 and TRBJ2-1, with D uncertain. This sequence originates from a man aged 45-65 years who received an inactivated influenza vaccine. CDR3 sequence (DNA): TGCGCCAGCAGCTTGTACGACTGGAGCTCCTACAATGAGCAGTTCTTC. Its translation is CASSLYDWSSYNEQFF.